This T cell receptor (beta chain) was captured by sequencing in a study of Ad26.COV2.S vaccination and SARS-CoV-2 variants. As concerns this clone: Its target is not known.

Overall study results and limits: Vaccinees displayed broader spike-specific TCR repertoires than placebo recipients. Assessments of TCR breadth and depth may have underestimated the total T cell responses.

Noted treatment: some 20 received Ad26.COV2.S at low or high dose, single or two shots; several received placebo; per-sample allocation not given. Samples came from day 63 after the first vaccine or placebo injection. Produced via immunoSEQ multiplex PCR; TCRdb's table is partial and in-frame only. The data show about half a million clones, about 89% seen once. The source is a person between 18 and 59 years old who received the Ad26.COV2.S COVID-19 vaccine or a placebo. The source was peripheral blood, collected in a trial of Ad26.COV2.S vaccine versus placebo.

As DNA, the CDR3 is TGCGCCAGCAGCTTGGGGGCAGGGAACACTGAAGCTTTCTTT. It specifies CASSLGAGNTEAFF. This rearrangement joins TRBV5-1 to TRBJ1-1; the D is unclear. V lost 0 bases, J lost 1 base, and 7 bases lay in between. Per germline, CDR1 SGHRS and CDR2 YFSETQ. There are 14 residues in the CDR3.